Given below is one TCR beta chain in context. The use of a sample-barcoded 5' primer and a J-beta primer mix characterized a second PCR of roughly 6 to 11 cycles. TCRdb called the 5' RACE reads again in MiXCR, with one record for every CDR3 protein. The sample records about 800,000 distinct CDR3 sequences, 58% being singletons. These data come from a study of blood T cells in healthy people across ages. The CDR3 has 16 residues. CDR1 is LGHNA, CDR2 YNFKEQ, per germline. The V end lost 1 base, the J end lost 2 bases, and 13 bases lay between the germline ends. Source material: blood. The rearrangement links TRBV4-2 to TRBJ2-3; possibly TRBD1 or TRBD2 for D (5 bases each). This TCR derives from a man aged 25-45 years in good health. The DNA for the CDR3 is TGTGCCAGCAGCCAAGGGGACGGGGCCCTCACAGATACGCAGTATTTT. Protein product: CASSQGDGALTDTQYF.